This T cell receptor (beta chain) came from a study of blood T cell repertoires in COVID-19. In the study overall: Specimens from acute and convalescent COVID-19 originated in the United States, Italy and Spain. PBMCs, B-cell-depleted T cells, or T cells were the source of the cDNA or gDNA that made up the material.

Germline CDR1 and CDR2: SGDLS and YYNGEE. The CDR3 sequence is 16 residues long. V dropped 0 bases and J dropped 9 bases, with 20 bases sitting between them. Study processing details: Researchers report that nucleated cell counts were estimated from reference gene primer amplification. Only in-frame clones appear in the TCRdb table, and some are missing; sequencing was by immunoSEQ multiplex PCR. For V, J and clone size, that table is used; D and trimming come from the DNA. The sample lists about 34,000 clones, 80% to 95% occurring once. Sequenced input: peripheral blood. This sequence was found in an elderly man with acute or convalescent COVID-19. The J gene is TRBJ2-3, the V gene TRBV9, with a weak D call TRBD2 (5 bases). The CDR3 bases are TGTGCCAGCAGCGTAGGGATGAGCGGTTCTTTCGTGACGCAGTATTTT. Translation: CASSVGMSGSFVTQYF.